A single sample gave rise to the 32 T cell receptor beta chains below, sequenced in a study of Graves' ophthalmopathy and Graves' hyperthyroidism. TCR beta CDR3 amplification used RNA transcripts. A first-round RT-PCR used HTBI primers, followed by a second-round multiplex PCR. One entry per CDR3 protein results from TCRdb running MiXCR on the multiplex PCR reads. The sample yields around 1,000,000 distinct CDR3 sequences, less than 45% seen once. Sequences were obtained from peripheral blood or thyroid tissue (not recorded which). The receptors derive from an adult man with Graves' hyperthyroidism.

In this sample, this clonotype turned up many times. J is TRBJ1-1 and V is TRBV9; 11 bases fit TRBD1. CDR3 length: 16 amino acids. The trim removed 3 bases at V and 5 bases at J, leaving 9 bases unmatched. Germline V gene lookup returns CDR1 SGDLS and CDR2 YYNGEE. The DNA of the CDR3 is TGTGCCAGCAGCGGGACAGGGGGCCTTGCGAATACTGAAGCTTTCTTT. It encodes CASSGTGGLANTEAFF. The variable domain in full, completed from reference TRBV9 and TRBJ1-1, reads DSGVTQTPKHLITATGQRVTLRCSPRSGDLSVYWYQQSLDQGLQFLIQYYNGEERAKGNILERFSAQQFPDLHSELNLSSLELGDSALYFCASSGTGGLANTEAFFGQGTRLTVV.

This chain uses TRBV12-3 or TRBV12-4 with TRBJ1-5, with a weak D call TRBD1 (5 bases). The V and J ends lost 3 bases and 0 bases respectively, with 12 bases between them. This CDR3 is built from 16 residues. The CDR3 is CASSFGALYSNQPQHF. DNA for the CDR3: TGTGCCAGCAGTTTTGGGGCCTTGTATAGCAATCAGCCCCAGCATTTT.

As regards this clonotype: The junction departs from germline at one end; a sequencing error may be responsible. The chain combines TRBV19 with TRBJ2-6; 10 nucleotides line up with TRBD1. CDR1 and CDR2 from the germline V gene are LNHDA and SQIVND (reference sequence). The CDR3 sequence is 15 residues long. CDR3 in DNA: TGTGCCAGTAGTCTCCAAGGGACAGGGGTCAACGTCCTGACTTTC. This codes for CASSLQGTGVNVLTF. Supplemented by reference TRBV19 and TRBJ2-6, the full variable domain reads DGGITQSPKYLFRKEGQNVTLSCEQNLNHDAMYWYRQDPGQGLRLIYYSQIVNDFQKGDIAEGYSVSREKKESFPLTVTSAQKNPTAFYLCASSLQGTGVNVLTFGAGSRLTVL.

The J gene is TRBJ2-7, the V gene TRBV28; a weak D match, TRBD2 (7 bases). Germline V gene data show CDR1 as MDHEN and CDR2 as SYDVKM. Between the trimmed V and J ends, which lost 3 bases and 3 bases, there was a span of 12 bases. The CDR3 sequence is 14 residues long. In nucleotides, the CDR3 is TGTGCCAGCAGTTTTGGGGGGGCGCGCTACGAGCAGTACTTC. Its translation: CASSFGGARYEQYF.

CDR3 protein: CSVASRGAGGYTF. In nucleotides, the CDR3 is TGCAGCGTTGCCTCACGGGGGGCTGGGGGCTACACCTTC. This chain connects TRBV29-1 to TRBJ1-2, with D possibly being TRBD1 (6 bases). This CDR3 has 13 amino acids. Trimming removed 4 bases at V and 8 bases at J, with 17 bases between. CDR1 and CDR2 (germline): SQVTM, ANQGSEA.

The CDR3 sequence is CASSAQGTSGVYEQYF. The CDR3 DNA is TGTGCCAGCAGCGCCCAAGGGACTAGCGGGGTGTACGAGCAGTACTTC. V and J are TRBV7-6 and TRBJ2-7, with TRBD2 matching over 13 bases. The CDR3 extends over 16 amino acids. From germline, CDR1 is SGHVS and CDR2 FNYEAQ. The trim removed 5 bases at V and 4 bases at J, leaving 8 bases unmatched.

The chain joins TRBV9 to TRBJ1-5; no clear D gene. V lost 0 bases, J lost 5 bases, and 9 bases lay in between. This CDR3 is 14 amino acids long. Germline-derived CDR1 and CDR2 are SGDLS and YYNGEE. CDR3 amino acids: CASSVDKGYQPQHF. DNA for the CDR3: TGTGCCAGCAGCGTAGACAAGGGTTATCAGCCCCAGCATTTT.

This clonotype was detected many times. The V call is TRBV10-2, the J call TRBJ1-5; D not certain. V was clipped by 2 bases and J by 4 bases, with 9 bases between them. This CDR3 is built from 14 residues. CDR1 and CDR2 from the germline V gene are WSHSY and SAAADI. CDR3 sequence reads: CASSERILNQPQHF. In nucleotides, the CDR3 is TGCGCCAGCAGTGAGAGGATTCTTAATCAGCCCCAGCATTTT.

This clonotype was seen once. This chain connects TRBV10-3 to TRBJ1-2; TRBD1 matches 9 bases. Trimming took 6 bases from V and 6 from J; bases not matched to a gene: 5. The CDR3 loop spans 13 amino acids. Germline assignment: CDR1 ENHRY and CDR2 SYGVKD. CDR3 region: CAIRTGTGNGYTF. Written as DNA, the CDR3 is TGTGCCATCAGGACCGGGACAGGGAATGGCTACACCTTC.

On this clonotype itself: Just one base apart from a much larger clone, this may be a read error. The chain is built from TRBV10-3 and TRBJ1-4; D not certain. Trimming took 5 bases from V and 7 from J, leaving 11 bases between them. The CDR3 runs to 13 residues. Germline V gene sequence: CDR1 ENHRY, CDR2 SYGVKD. CDR3 residues: CAISPRSGEKLFF. The CDR3 nucleotides read TGTGCCATCAGTCCGAGGTCAGGTGAAAAACTGTTTTTT.

About this clonotype: A much larger clone lies a single base off, so this may be a read error. This rearrangement joins TRBV7-9 to TRBJ2-5; D uncertain. V shed 6 bases and J shed 4 bases, with 12 bases lying between them. Per the germline V gene, CDR1 is SEHNR and CDR2 is FQNEAQ (reference sequence). The CDR3 contains 13 residues. The CDR3 is CASSALHRETQYF. The CDR3 DNA reads TGTGCCAGCAGTGCACTCCACCGAGAGACCCAGTACTTC.

The genes are TRBV10-3 and TRBJ2-7; TRBD1 agrees at 7 bases. Trimming removed 6 bases from V and 2 bases from J; junction bases left unmatched: 7. The length of the CDR3 is 14 residues. CDR1 is ENHRY and CDR2 is SYGVKD in the germline V gene. The CDR3 spells CAISPDRVPYEQYF. The CDR3 DNA sequence: TGTGCCATCAGCCCAGACAGGGTTCCCTACGAGCAGTACTTC.

This chain joins TRBV29-1 and TRBJ1-2, with 8 bases aligning to TRBD1. V lost 2 bases to trimming and J lost 4 bases; unmatched junction nucleotides: 3. The V gene's germline CDR1 is SQVTM and CDR2 ANQGSEA. This CDR3 has 13 amino acids. The CDR3 region has the DNA TGCAGCGTTGAACAGGGGGCCAGCTATGGCTACACCTTC. Amino acids: CSVEQGASYGYTF.

This clonotype was recorded at least ten times. CDR3 nucleotide sequence: TGTGCCAGCTGCCGACTAGCGGGCTACGAGCAGTACTTC. This gives the protein CASCRLAGYEQYF. The rearrangement joins TRBV7-2 to TRBJ2-7, with TRBD2 matching over 10 bases. This CDR3 is built from 13 residues. Germline CDR1 is SGHTA and CDR2 is FQGNSA. J was trimmed by 3 bases and V by 8 bases; bases with no gene match: 4. Using reference TRBV7-2 and TRBJ2-7 for the parts outside the CDR3, the full variable domain is GAGVSQSPSNKVTEKGKDVELRCDPISGHTALYWYRQSLGQGLEFLIYFQGNSAPDKSGLPSDRFSAERTGGSVSTLTIQRTQQEDSAVYLCASCRLAGYEQYFGPGTRLTVT.

This clonotype was counted many times. The chain is built from TRBV24-1 and TRBJ1-5, with D perhaps matching TRBD1 (6 bases). Germline V gene lookup returns CDR1 KGHDR and CDR2 SFDVKD. With 8 bases removed from V and 1 base from J, the gap between germline ends came to 11 bases. This CDR3 spans 14 amino acids. Here the CDR3 DNA reads TGTGCCACCAACGGAGGGGGGAGCAATCAGCCCCAGCATTTT. Translating it yields CATNGGGSNQPQHF.

This clonotype was observed at least ten times. V is TRBV2 and J is TRBJ1-5; tentatively, D is TRBD1 (5 bases). V dropped 2 bases and J dropped 4 bases, with 9 bases sitting between them. This CDR3 region has 14 residues. CDR1 and CDR2 (germline): SNHLY, FYNNEI. In DNA form, the CDR3 reads TGTGCCAGCAGTGAATGGGGACGGAATCAGCCCCAGCATTTT. This sequence encodes CASSEWGRNQPQHF. Variable domain in full (rest from reference TRBV2 and TRBJ1-5): EPEVTQTPSHQVTQMGQEVILRCVPISNHLYFYWYRQILGQKVEFLVSFYNNEISEKSEIFDDQFSVERPDGSNFTLKIRSTKLEDSAMYFCASSEWGRNQPQHFGDGTRLSIL.

The sample holds many counts of this clonotype. The rearrangement links TRBV12-3 or TRBV12-4 to TRBJ1-1; the match to TRBD1 covers 7 bases. V shed 6 bases and J 0 bases; nucleotides not matched to a gene: 4. The CDR3 is 14 residues long. Written as DNA, the CDR3 is TGTGCCAGCAGGTCGGACAGGATGAACACTGAAGCTTTCTTT. Its protein product is CASRSDRMNTEAFF.

There are many counts of this clonotype. One end of the junction is discordant with germline, which a read error may explain. V is TRBV10-2 and J is TRBJ2-2, with TRBD2 as a possible D gene (5 bases). Germline CDR1 and CDR2: WSHSY and SAAADI. The CDR3 length is 13 residues. This chain's CDR3 is CASSDSGTGELFF. For the CDR3, the DNA is TGTGCCAGCAGTGACTCGGGAACCGGGGAGCTGTTTTTT.

The rearrangement uses TRBV2 and TRBJ2-7, with D perhaps TRBD1 or TRBD2 (5 bases each). The CDR3 consists of 14 residues. Germline V CDR1 and CDR2: SNHLY, FYNNEI. Trimming pared 7 bases from V and 2 bases from J, leaving 15 bases between. The CDR3 is CASTWGKGPYEQYF. The CDR3 DNA is TGTGCCAGCACGTGGGGGAAGGGTCCCTACGAGCAGTACTTC. Based on the CDR3 plus reference TRBV2 and TRBJ2-7, the full variable domain is EPEVTQTPSHQVTQMGQEVILRCVPISNHLYFYWYRQILGQKVEFLVSFYNNEISEKSEIFDDQFSVERPDGSNFTLKIRSTKLEDSAMYFCASTWGKGPYEQYFGPGTRLTVT.

This clonotype was observed many times. The chain combines TRBV20-1 with TRBJ2-5, with D perhaps being TRBD1 or TRBD2 (6 bases each). Trimming took 3 bases from V and 1 from J, leaving 9 bases between them. The CDR3 consists of 13 residues. Germline V gives CDR1 DFQATT, CDR2 SNEGSKA (reference sequence). In DNA form, the CDR3 reads TGCAGTGCTAGCGGGGGCTCCCAAGAGACCCAGTACTTC. This translates into CSASGGSQETQYF.

This clonotype was seen repeatedly, ten times or more. The chain employs TRBV2 and TRBJ1-5; the D is unclear. CDR1 and CDR2 (germline): SNHLY, FYNNEI. The CDR3 has 15 residues. V was pared by 4 bases and J by 1 base, with 11 bases between. The CDR3 is CASSVWAGSNQPQHF. The CDR3 DNA follows: TGTGCCAGCAGTGTTTGGGCCGGCAGCAATCAGCCCCAGCATTTT.

This clonotype was seen only a few times. The chain recombines TRBV15 with TRBJ1-5, with 7 bases aligning to TRBD1. Losses at the gene ends were 5 bases for V and 0 bases for J; bases not matched to a gene: 7. The CDR3 extends over 16 amino acids. Germline CDR1 LNHNV, CDR2 YYDKDF (reference sequence). The CDR3 nucleotides read TGTGCCACCAGCGACCCCGGACAGGATAGCAATCAGCCCCAGCATTTT. Amino acid sequence: CATSDPGQDSNQPQHF.

Remarks on this clonotype: Given a much more abundant clone one base away, this may be a read error. The rearrangement uses TRBV9 and TRBJ2-5; TRBD2 is a possible D gene (6 bases). The CDR3 runs to 16 residues. Germline loops: CDR1 SGDLS, CDR2 YYNGEE. V lost 0 bases and J 5 bases, leaving 17 bases between the germline ends. The CDR3 here is CASSVGGKGHWETQYF. In DNA, the CDR3 is TGTGCCAGCAGCGTAGGCGGGAAGGGGCACTGGGAGACCCAGTACTTC.

This clonotype has only one observation. As DNA, the CDR3 is TGCAGCGTTGGGCCAGGGCCCCACGAGCAGCCCCAGCATTTT. As protein: CSVGPGPHEQPQHF. The V gene is TRBV29-1, the J gene TRBJ1-5; D is possibly TRBD1 (5 bases). V lost 4 bases and J 7 bases, leaving 17 bases between the germline ends. The CDR3 runs 14 residues. Germline loops: CDR1 SQVTM, CDR2 ANQGSEA.

Comments on this clonotype: A much more abundant neighbour one base away suggests this may be a read error. The J gene is TRBJ2-7, the V gene TRBV7-2; TRBD2 matches 11 bases. V lost 6 bases to trimming and J lost 4 bases; unmatched junction nucleotides: 11. Germline V gene lookup returns CDR1 SGHTA and CDR2 FQGNSA. This CDR3 has 16 amino acids. The CDR3 coding sequence is TGTACCAGCAGACGTACTAGCGGGAGTAGTGCGTACGAGCAGTACTTC. Encoded protein: CTSRRTSGSSAYEQYF.

The chain links TRBV12-5 to TRBJ1-2, with D maybe TRBD1 (5 bases). Germline CDR1 LGHNT, CDR2 FRNRAP. Trimming removed 1 base at V and 7 bases at J, with 10 bases between. The CDR3 consists of 13 residues. CDR3 loop: CASGLDRLAGYTF. The CDR3 DNA reads TGTGCTAGTGGTTTGGACAGGCTGGCTGGCTACACCTTC.

There are many counts of this clonotype. V and J are TRBV12-3 or TRBV12-4 and TRBJ1-1; TRBD1 might be the D (5 bases). The length of the CDR3 is 14 residues. V lost 3 bases and J lost 3, with 11 bases in between. CDR3 bases: TGTGCCAGCAGTTTCGGGGGATCATACACTGAAGCTTTCTTT. Its protein is CASSFGGSYTEAFF.

This clonotype has only a few counts. V and J are TRBV20-1 and TRBJ2-7; possibly TRBD1 for D (6 bases). V was cut by 3 bases and J by 2 bases, with 14 bases left in between. CDR1 and CDR2 from the germline V gene are DFQATT and SNEGSKA (reference sequence). The CDR3 has 14 residues. In DNA form, the CDR3 reads TGCAGTGCTAGGGGACAAGAAAACGCCTACGAGCAGTACTTC. Amino acid sequence: CSARGQENAYEQYF.

There are many counts of this clonotype. The genes are TRBV12-3 or TRBV12-4 and TRBJ1-5; no firm D call. The V and J ends lost 4 bases and 9 bases respectively, with 10 bases between them. The CDR3 spans 12 residues. The CDR3 sequence is CASSSGLLPQHF. CDR3 in DNA: TGTGCCAGCAGTTCCGGGCTTTTGCCCCAGCATTTT.

The chain recombines TRBV24-1 with TRBJ1-5; a weak D match, TRBD1 (5 bases). This CDR3 comprises 14 residues. The germline CDR1 and CDR2 sequences are KGHDR and SFDVKD. V dropped 5 bases and J dropped 7 bases, with 14 bases sitting between them. DNA for the CDR3: TGTGCCACCAGTGTGAGGACAAGCGACCAGCCCCAGCATTTT. Translation: CATSVRTSDQPQHF.

This sequence joins TRBV5-4 and TRBJ2-7; 8 nucleotides align to TRBD1. V was clipped by 2 bases and J by 5 bases; unmatched bases: 6. Germline V CDR1 and CDR2: SGHNT, YYREEE (reference sequence). The CDR3 has 14 amino acids. DNA for the CDR3: TGTGCCAGCAGCTTTGTGGACAGGGTAAACGAGCAGTACTTC. It translates to CASSFVDRVNEQYF.

The rearrangement links TRBV20-1 to TRBJ1-5; D uncertain. The J call may not be correct, given that the DNA end is closer to TRBJ2-3. The V gene's germline CDR1 is DFQATT and CDR2 SNEGSKA (reference sequence). The CDR3 extends over 8 amino acids. The DNA of the CDR3 is TGCAGTGCAACTCGACAGTATTTT. It translates to CSATRQYF.